The present T cell receptor (beta chain) was sequenced within a study of beta chain features in type 1 diabetes. Study-wide context: No age, gender or cell yield differences were seen between patients and healthy donors. Sorted cells examined across all samples numbered 107,917,701. Study-wide results and caveats: Patients with Type 1 diabetes showed moderately but significantly shorter TCRB CDR3s in all four CD4+ subsets. cDNA-based sequencing might over-represent cells highly expressing TCR.

The entirety of the isolated RNA underwent reverse transcription, so expressed TCRB transcripts were sequenced. The protocol was immunoSEQ multiplex PCR, while the TCRdb copy is restricted to in-frame clones and leaves out a portion. This sample has 600,000 to 700,000 clones, with around 12% found just once. The single heparinised draw taken from each donor contained around 100 mL of blood on average. Comment on this clone: The antigen is not known.

V was cut by 8 bases and J by 3 bases, with 8 bases left in between. CDR3 length equals 12 residues. Per the germline V gene, CDR1 is MNHNS and CDR2 is SASEGT. The sequence came from a man in his thirties or forties with type 1 diabetes. The material sequenced was naive CD4+ T cells from blood. V usage is TRBV6-1 and J usage is TRBJ1-5; D gene unclear. The CDR3 coding sequence is TGTGCCAGCGGGAGGGACAATCAGCCCCAGCATTTT. It specifies CASGRDNQPQHF.